Here is one T cell receptor (beta chain) with its context. What it binds is not known. Naive CD8+ T lymphocytes were specified as CD45RO-CCR7+CD27+CD95-. CDR3 length equals 13 residues. Looked up from germline, CDR1 is DFQATT and CDR2 is SNEGSKA (reference sequence). The record originates from a study of CXCR3-negative and CXCR3-positive naive CD8 T cells. Notes on the study in general: Comparison of naive cells showed more hydrophobic TRB CDR3s in CXCR3-positive than in CXCR3-negative naive cells.

5' RACE with UMI labels generated the TRB cDNA libraries. TCRdb re-called the 5' RACE reads; one entry per CDR3 protein, DNA not given. Its clone listing holds about 150,000 distinct CDR3 sequences. Sequencing used naive CXCR3+ CD8+ T cells from blood. Noted subset: CD45RO-CCR7+CD27+CD95- naive CD8+ T cells expressing CXCR3 (TNR3+). The TCR was taken from a human donor in good health. Some clones in this sample may be carry-over from other donors' samples. The chain combines TRBV20-1 with TRBJ1-5. The CDR3 is CSGGAGFTQPQHF.